The next 5 T cell receptor beta chains were all read from a single sample in a study of blood T cell repertoires in COVID-19. The assay was immunoSEQ multiplex PCR, and TCRdb's table has in-frame clones only and misses some. This table holds some 670,000 clones, around 90% found once. The sequencing sample was made of peripheral blood. The receptors stem from a woman aged 18-29 years with acute or convalescent COVID-19.

The rearrangement links TRBV10-3 to TRBJ1-2; maybe TRBD1 (6 bases). From germline, CDR1 is ENHRY and CDR2 SYGVKD. This CDR3 contains 19 residues. The ends were cut back, 5 bases at V and 0 bases at J, with 25 bases in the middle. The CDR3, as DNA: TGTGCCATCAGTCCTTGGGACACAAAGTCCAATCCCTCTAACTATGGCTACACCTTC. Translating gives CAISPWDTKSNPSNYGYTF.

This clone was detected only once. Other DNA sequences from this sample encode an identical CDR3 as well. The chain employs TRBV19 and TRBJ1-2; 11 bases fit TRBD1. V shed 6 bases and J 4 bases; nucleotides not matched to a gene: 4. Germline V gives CDR1 LNHDA, CDR2 SQIVND (reference sequence). The CDR3 covers 14 residues. The CDR3 is CASSAGTGGYGYTF. The CDR3 region has the DNA TGTGCCAGTAGCGCGGGGACAGGGGGCTATGGCTACACCTTC.

Here the CDR3 DNA reads TGTGCCAGTAGGTCGACTAGTCCGGGTGAGCAGTTCTTC. Amino acids: CASRSTSPGEQFF. The chain carries TRBV19 and TRBJ2-1, with D perhaps TRBD2 (6 bases). The CDR3 runs 13 residues. The germline CDR1 and CDR2 sequences are LNHDA and SQIVND (reference sequence). V was trimmed by 6 bases and J by 9 bases, leaving 15 bases between them.

The V call is TRBV6-1, the J call TRBJ1-2; 9 bases map to TRBD1. V lost 3 bases to trimming and J lost 7 bases; unmatched junction nucleotides: 15. The germline V gene encodes CDR1 MNHNS and CDR2 SASEGT. The CDR3 is 17 residues long. The CDR3 nucleotides are TGTGCCAGCAGTGAGGCTTTCCGTTCGGACAGGGGTATTGGCTACACCTTC. Its protein is CASSEAFRSDRGIGYTF.

V and J are TRBV10-3 and TRBJ1-1; D is perhaps TRBD1 (6 bases). CDR1 ENHRY and CDR2 SYGVKD come from the germline V gene. There are 16 residues in the CDR3. The V end was cut by 0 bases, the J end by 3 bases, with 14 bases between. This CDR3 reads CAISESTGRGDTEAFF. In nucleotides, the CDR3 is TGTGCCATCAGTGAGTCTACGGGGAGGGGGGACACTGAAGCTTTCTTT.